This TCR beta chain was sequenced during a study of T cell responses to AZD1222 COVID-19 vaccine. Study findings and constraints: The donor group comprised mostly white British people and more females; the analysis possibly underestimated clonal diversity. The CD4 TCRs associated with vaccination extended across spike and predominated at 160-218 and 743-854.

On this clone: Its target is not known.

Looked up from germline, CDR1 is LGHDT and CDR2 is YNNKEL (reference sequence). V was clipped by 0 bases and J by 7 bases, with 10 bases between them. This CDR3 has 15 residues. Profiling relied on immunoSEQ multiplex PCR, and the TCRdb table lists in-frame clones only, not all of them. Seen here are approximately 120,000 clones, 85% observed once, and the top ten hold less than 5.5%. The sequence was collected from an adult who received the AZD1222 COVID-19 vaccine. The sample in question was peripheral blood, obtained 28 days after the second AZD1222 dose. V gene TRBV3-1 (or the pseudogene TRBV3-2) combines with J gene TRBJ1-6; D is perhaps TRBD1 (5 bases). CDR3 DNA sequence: TGTGCCAGCAGCCAAGAGGGGCTGTCGAATTCACCCCTCCACTTT. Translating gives CASSQEGLSNSPLHF.